The clone carrying this T cell receptor beta chain was observed at least ten times. TCRdb fed the 5' RACE reads into MiXCR, producing one record per CDR3 protein. The repertoire holds some 11,000 distinct CDR3 sequences, with approximately 3.8% as singletons. The record originates from a study of spatial heterogeneity in lung cancer. Whole-study context: Sequence detection consistently recorded a greater number of beta-chain than alpha-chain sequences. The average count in raw reads for each unique TCR and UMI combination exceeded nine appearances.

Trimming took 6 bases from V and 7 from J, leaving 16 bases between them. Germline V gene data show CDR1 as MNHEY and CDR2 as SVGAGI. CDR3 size: 13 residues. Documented time point: sample taken at primary tumor resection. Sequencing of whole RNA from tumor, nontumor lung or frozen PBMC involved no sorting. More than 70 TRACERx patients with early, untreated non-small cell lung cancer donated samples. The origin of this receptor is a male donor with early-stage non-small cell lung cancer. Sequenced here: normal lung tissue next to the tumor, sampled at surgery. The rearrangement links TRBV6-5 to TRBJ2-7; D gene uncertain. CDR3 in DNA: TGTGCCAGCAGGATCCAGGTTGTGGGTGAGCAGTACTTC. Protein sequence: CASRIQVVGEQYF.